This is a list of T cell receptor beta chains from one sample in a study of blood T cell repertoires in COVID-19. The method was immunoSEQ multiplex PCR; TCRdb's version includes in-frame clones alone and lacks a portion of them. This sample has some 200,000 clones; around 85% occur once, and the top ten carry 9.8%. Specimen: peripheral blood. The origin of the receptors is a woman at least 80 years old with acute or convalescent COVID-19. Both conserved end residues are trimmed from each CDR3. Fields, in order: D gene, J gene, V gene, CDR3 protein. D genes are given only for firm matches.

D gene: TRBD2; J gene: TRBJ2-7; V gene: TRBV19; CDR3 protein: ASSIKAGGPNEQY
D gene: TRBD1; J gene: TRBJ1-6; V gene: TRBV7-9; CDR3 protein: ASSQDRPSYNSPLH
D gene: TRBD2; J gene: TRBJ2-1; V gene: TRBV10-3; CDR3 protein: AISGISRTSGRGLLDEQF
D gene: -; J gene: TRBJ1-6; V gene: TRBV3-1/TRBV3-2; CDR3 protein: ASSQGGNSPLH
D gene: -; J gene: TRBJ1-4; V gene: TRBV4-3; CDR3 protein: ASSQEGGVEKLF
D gene: -; J gene: TRBJ2-5; V gene: TRBV5-5; CDR3 protein: ASSLRRYQETQY
D gene: TRBD1; J gene: TRBJ2-5; V gene: TRBV11-3; CDR3 protein: ASSPGTGRKETQY
D gene: -; J gene: TRBJ1-2; V gene: TRBV29-1; CDR3 protein: SVVIQGYGYT
D gene: -; J gene: TRBJ2-5; V gene: TRBV12-3/TRBV12-4; CDR3 protein: ASSYSQGTQY
D gene: -; J gene: TRBJ1-2; V gene: TRBV20-1; CDR3 protein: STGQPYGYT
D gene: -; J gene: TRBJ1-4; V gene: TRBV9; CDR3 protein: ASSQTVATNEKLF
D gene: TRBD2; J gene: TRBJ2-7; V gene: TRBV6-5; CDR3 protein: ASSRTSGVGYEQY
D gene: -; J gene: TRBJ2-7; V gene: TRBV11-2; CDR3 protein: ASSLGLYGASHSYEQY
D gene: -; J gene: TRBJ2-1; V gene: TRBV7-9; CDR3 protein: ASSVPGQNEQF
D gene: TRBD1; J gene: TRBJ1-1; V gene: TRBV7-2; CDR3 protein: ASSLRDRDGF
D gene: TRBD1; J gene: TRBJ1-4; V gene: TRBV5-8; CDR3 protein: ASSWDRGREKLF
D gene: -; J gene: TRBJ1-1; V gene: TRBV7-9; CDR3 protein: ASSRGTEAF
D gene: -; J gene: TRBJ1-5; V gene: TRBV2; CDR3 protein: ASSEQGYQRQPQH
D gene: -; J gene: TRBJ1-1; V gene: TRBV27; CDR3 protein: ASSDMNTEAF
D gene: -; J gene: TRBJ2-7; V gene: TRBV5-4; CDR3 protein: ASSPGVSSPYEQY
D gene: -; J gene: TRBJ2-3; V gene: TRBV5-1; CDR3 protein: ASSGGSTDTQY
D gene: TRBD1; J gene: TRBJ1-1; V gene: TRBV7-2; CDR3 protein: ASSPAGGKGTEAF
D gene: TRBD2; J gene: TRBJ2-1; V gene: TRBV2; CDR3 protein: ASRGLAGGPSSYNEQF
D gene: -; J gene: TRBJ2-1; V gene: TRBV3-1/TRBV3-2; CDR3 protein: ASSQTERAYNEQF
D gene: -; J gene: TRBJ1-5; V gene: TRBV3-1/TRBV3-2; CDR3 protein: ASSQGAGGNQPQH
D gene: TRBD2; J gene: TRBJ2-1; V gene: TRBV19; CDR3 protein: ASSAPGLAGRQF
D gene: TRBD2; J gene: TRBJ2-7; V gene: TRBV19; CDR3 protein: ASSIDHSGHSSYEQY
D gene: TRBD1; J gene: TRBJ1-1; V gene: TRBV7-9; CDR3 protein: ASSAGTGRNTEAF
D gene: TRBD2; J gene: TRBJ2-7; V gene: TRBV4-1; CDR3 protein: ASSQVVLRTSSPNEQY
D gene: TRBD1; J gene: TRBJ2-7; V gene: TRBV9; CDR3 protein: ASSFGQGGYEQY
D gene: TRBD2; J gene: TRBJ2-1; V gene: TRBV30; CDR3 protein: AWTKLAGSPNEQF
D gene: -; J gene: TRBJ2-3; V gene: TRBV7-9; CDR3 protein: ASSPGTSTDTQY
D gene: TRBD2; J gene: TRBJ2-5; V gene: TRBV3-1/TRBV3-2; CDR3 protein: ASSQEPSGGGRTQY
D gene: -; J gene: TRBJ1-1; V gene: TRBV25-1; CDR3 protein: ASSEGGRMNTEAF